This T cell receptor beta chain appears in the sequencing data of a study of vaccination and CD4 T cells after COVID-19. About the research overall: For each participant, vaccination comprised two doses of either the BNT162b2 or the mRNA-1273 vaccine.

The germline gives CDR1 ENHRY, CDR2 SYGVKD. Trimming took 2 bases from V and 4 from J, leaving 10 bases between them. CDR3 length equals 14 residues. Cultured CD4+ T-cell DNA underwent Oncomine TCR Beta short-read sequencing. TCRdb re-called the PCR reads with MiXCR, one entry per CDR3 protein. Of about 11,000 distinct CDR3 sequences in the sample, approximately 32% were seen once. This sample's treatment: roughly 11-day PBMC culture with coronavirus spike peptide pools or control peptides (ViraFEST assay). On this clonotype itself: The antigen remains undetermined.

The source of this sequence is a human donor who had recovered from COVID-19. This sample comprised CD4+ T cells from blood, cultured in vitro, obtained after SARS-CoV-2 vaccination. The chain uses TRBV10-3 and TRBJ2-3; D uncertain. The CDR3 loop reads CAISESLVADTQYF. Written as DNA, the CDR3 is TGTGCCATCAGTGAGAGTCTAGTGGCAGATACGCAGTATTTT.